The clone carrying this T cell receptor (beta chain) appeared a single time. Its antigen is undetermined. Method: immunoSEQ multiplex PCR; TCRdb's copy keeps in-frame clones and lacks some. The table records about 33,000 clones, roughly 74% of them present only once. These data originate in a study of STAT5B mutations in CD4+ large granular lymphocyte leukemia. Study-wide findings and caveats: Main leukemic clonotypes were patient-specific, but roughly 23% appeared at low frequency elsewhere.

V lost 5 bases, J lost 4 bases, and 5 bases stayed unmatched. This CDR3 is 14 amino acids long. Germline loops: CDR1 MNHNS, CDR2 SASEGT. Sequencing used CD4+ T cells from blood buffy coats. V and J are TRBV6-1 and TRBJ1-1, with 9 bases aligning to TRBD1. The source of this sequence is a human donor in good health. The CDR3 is CASSWDRVGTEAFF. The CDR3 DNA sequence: TGTGCCAGCAGTTGGGACAGGGTGGGCACTGAAGCTTTCTTT.